This T cell receptor (beta chain) was sequenced for a study of CD8 T cells in Susac syndrome. Study-wide background: Eight of the sequenced Susac syndrome patients were in remission, and five or six had active disease.

To note about this clonotype: Its cognate antigen is unknown.

When the RNA was reverse transcribed, random hexamers were used with an input of 0.5 to 1 ug. Using its own MiXCR run on the immunoSEQ multiplex PCR reads, TCRdb lists one record per CDR3 protein. The sample yields about 82,000 distinct CDR3 sequences, about 96% seen once. Sequencing of TCR beta covered CD8+ and CD4+ T cells obtained from blood. Germline values: CDR1 LGHNA, CDR2 YSLEER. This CDR3 spans 17 amino acids. Germline trimming cut 1 base from V and 7 bases from J; bases unmatched to any gene: 6. Study-wide results and limits: Susac-specific public clones were found in total CD8+ and CD8+ TEMRA repertoires, numbering more than 15 and five, respectively. The relatively small number of individuals in the TCR sequencing and HLA analysis was acknowledged by the study.

This sequence originates from a human donor with Susac syndrome. Material: CD8+ T cells from PBMCs. V and J are TRBV4-3 and TRBJ1-6; 11 positions agree with TRBD1. The DNA of the CDR3 is TGCGCCAGCAGCCAAGCCAGGGACAGGGGGTTCAATTCACCCCTCCACTTT. Translated: CASSQARDRGFNSPLHF.